This record looks at one TCR beta chain sequence and its context. Its antigen is as yet unknown. PCR employed 60 Vbeta and 13 Jbeta primers. As handled by the study authors: Later, 65 million to 85 million unique TCR beta chains were counted in an analysis, and some 10 million of them were shared. Clones were sequenced by immunoSEQ multiplex PCR, and TCRdb holds only the in-frame ones, with some missing. The V and J calls and clone size were taken over from that table, and D and trimming were inferred from the DNA. The table includes 100,000 to 150,000 clones, about 71% detected once. This sample was included in a study of cytomegalovirus exposure and HLA in healthy donors. General study results and limits: Several top significant clusters appeared, in a later analysis, to be linked to common viral pathogens. Investigators reported some 150 TCR beta chains as tied to cytomegalovirus.

The CDR3 spans 14 residues. V trimming: 6 bases; J trimming: 3 bases; junction bases outside the gene matches: 8. CDR1 and CDR2 (germline): WNHNN, SYGVQD (reference sequence). The sequence was collected from a woman aged 45 to 65 in good health and CMV-seronegative. Sequenced material: PBMCs. The chain combines TRBV10-1 with TRBJ2-7; 7 bases match TRBD1. CDR3 coding DNA: TGCGCCAGCAGGGGGATACAGGGGATCTACGAGCAGTACTTC. It translates to CASRGIQGIYEQYF.